This T cell receptor beta chain was obtained from a study of blood T cells in healthy people across ages. As regards this clonotype: Its antigen is undetermined. A read error may explain this, as a much larger clone is one base away.

In each sample, at least 6.5 million PBMCs were isolated. The total RNA that was extracted per sample amounted to at least 5 micrograms. The CDR3 consists of 13 residues. Germline values: CDR1 SQVTM, CDR2 ANQGSEA. Regarding the study as a whole: CMV status of donors was unknown, possibly confounding expanded clonotype changes.

Through a sample-barcoded 5' primer and a J-beta primer mix, a second PCR was run for about 6 to 11 cycles. Every cDNA molecule carried a tag from a template-switch adaptor bearing 12 random nucleotides. TCRdb itself ran the 5' RACE reads through MiXCR, one entry per CDR3 protein. The repertoire holds around 2 million distinct CDR3 sequences, about two fifths seen once, with under 25% in the top ten. Sequenced: blood. This TCR was sampled from a human donor in good health. V gene TRBV29-1 combines with J gene TRBJ2-7; 7 bases are shared with TRBD2. The J call may be wrong; the DNA end is better matched by TRBJ2-5. The CDR3 loop is CSVAPGGRETQYF. The CDR3 DNA reads as TGCAGCGTTGCCCCCGGGGGGAGGGAGACCCAGTACTTC.